This TCR beta chain was recorded in a study of cytomegalovirus exposure and HLA in healthy donors. The wider study: Earlier findings included about 120 million unique TCR beta sequences obtained from 180 million or so T cells. Study-wide results and caveats: As a later analysis revealed, most CMV-associated TCR beta chains appeared HLA-restricted. Presence/absence analyses assumed roughly uniform sequencing depth across donors.

A remark on this clone: Its antigen is unknown.

In the PCR, 60 Vbeta and 13 Jbeta primers were used. Assay used: immunoSEQ multiplex PCR; TCRdb lists only in-frame clones, some missing. The repertoire includes roughly 190,000 clones, around three quarters of them detected once, and less than 2% sits in the top ten. Germline CDR1 SEHNR, CDR2 FQNEAQ (reference sequence). V was clipped by 5 bases and J by 4 bases; unmatched bases: 8. CDR3 size: 15 residues. The sample consisted of PBMCs. The chain employs TRBV7-9 and TRBJ2-1; 7 bases are a match to TRBD1. This clonotype was obtained from a woman under 30 in good health and CMV-seronegative. As DNA, the CDR3 is TGTGCCAGCAGCATAACCGGGACAGAATACAATGAGCAGTTCTTC. Its translation: CASSITGTEYNEQFF.